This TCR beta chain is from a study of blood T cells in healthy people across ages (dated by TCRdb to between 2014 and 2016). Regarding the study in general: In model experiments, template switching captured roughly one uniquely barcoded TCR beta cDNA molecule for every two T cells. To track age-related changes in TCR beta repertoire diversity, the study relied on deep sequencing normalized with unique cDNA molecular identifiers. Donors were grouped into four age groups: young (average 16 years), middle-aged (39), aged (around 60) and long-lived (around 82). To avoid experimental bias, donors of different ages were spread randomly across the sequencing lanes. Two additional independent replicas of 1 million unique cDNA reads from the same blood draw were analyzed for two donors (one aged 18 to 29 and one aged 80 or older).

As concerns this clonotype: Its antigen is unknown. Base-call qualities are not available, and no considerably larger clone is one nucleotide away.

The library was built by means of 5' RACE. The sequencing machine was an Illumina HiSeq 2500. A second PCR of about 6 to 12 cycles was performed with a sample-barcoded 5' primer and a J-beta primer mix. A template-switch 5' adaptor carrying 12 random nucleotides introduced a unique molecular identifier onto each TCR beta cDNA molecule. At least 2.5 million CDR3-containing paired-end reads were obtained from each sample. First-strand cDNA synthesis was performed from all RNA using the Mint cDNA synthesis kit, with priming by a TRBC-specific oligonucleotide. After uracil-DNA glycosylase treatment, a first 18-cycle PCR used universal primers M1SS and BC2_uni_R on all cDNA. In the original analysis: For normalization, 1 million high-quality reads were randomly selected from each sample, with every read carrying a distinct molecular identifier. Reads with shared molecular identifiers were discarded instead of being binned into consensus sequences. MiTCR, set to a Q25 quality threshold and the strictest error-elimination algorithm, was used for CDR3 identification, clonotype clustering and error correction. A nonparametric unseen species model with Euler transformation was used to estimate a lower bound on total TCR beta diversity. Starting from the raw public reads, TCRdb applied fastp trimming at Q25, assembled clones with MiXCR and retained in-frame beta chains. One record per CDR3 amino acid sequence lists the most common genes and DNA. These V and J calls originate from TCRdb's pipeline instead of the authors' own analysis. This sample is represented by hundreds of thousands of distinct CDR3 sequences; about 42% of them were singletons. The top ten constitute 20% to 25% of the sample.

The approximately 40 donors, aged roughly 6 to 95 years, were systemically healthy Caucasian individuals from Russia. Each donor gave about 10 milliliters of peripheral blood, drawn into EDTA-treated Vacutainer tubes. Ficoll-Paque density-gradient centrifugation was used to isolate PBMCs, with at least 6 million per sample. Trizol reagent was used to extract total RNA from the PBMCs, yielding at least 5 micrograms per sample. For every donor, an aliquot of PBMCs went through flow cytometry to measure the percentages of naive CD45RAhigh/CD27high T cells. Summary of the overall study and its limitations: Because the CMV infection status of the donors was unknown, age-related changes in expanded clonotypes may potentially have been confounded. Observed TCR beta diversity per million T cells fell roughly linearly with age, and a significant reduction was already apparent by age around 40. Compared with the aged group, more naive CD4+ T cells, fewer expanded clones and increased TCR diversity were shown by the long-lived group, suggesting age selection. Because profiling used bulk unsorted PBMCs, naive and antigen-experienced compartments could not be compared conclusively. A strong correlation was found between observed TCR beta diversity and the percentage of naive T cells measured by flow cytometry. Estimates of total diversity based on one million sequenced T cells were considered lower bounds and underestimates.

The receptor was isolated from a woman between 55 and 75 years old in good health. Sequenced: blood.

The DNA sequence is given as TGTGCCAGCTCACCAGAACAGGGTGGTGGCAATCAGCCCCAGCATTTT. Its protein is CASSPEQGGGNQPQHF. The rearranged chain carries TRBV18 and TRBJ1-5; TRBD1 is a weak D gene call, 6 bases matching. Relative to germline, V is 2 bases shorter and J is 2 bases shorter, with 13 bases between their ends. From the cysteine up to the phenylalanine, the CDR3 has a length of 16 residues. The DNA shown is the 48-base CDR3, in frame from base 1. CDR1 and CDR2 are read off the germline V gene as KGHSH and LQKENI.